What follows describes a single TCR beta chain. The CDR3 spans 12 residues. V gave up 0 bases and J gave up 7 bases, with 9 bases separating them. From germline, CDR1 is GTSNPN and CDR2 SVGIG (reference sequence). A quantity of about 0.45 to 1 ug RNA underwent reverse transcription using random hexamers. From the immunoSEQ multiplex PCR reads, TCRdb called clonotypes with MiXCR, one entry per CDR3 protein. The table records roughly 120,000 distinct CDR3 sequences, around 94% of them present only once. These data originate in a study of CD8 T cells in Susac syndrome. TEMRA cells were FACS-enriched, unlike CD8+ and CD4+ T cells, which were negatively isolated.

This TCR was recovered from a human donor in good health. The chain combines TRBV30 with TRBJ1-1; D is ambiguous. The sample taken for sequencing was CD4+ T cells from PBMCs. The CDR3 nucleotides are TGTGCCTGGAGTGTGAGCTTGATTGAAGCTTTCTTT. Translation: CAWSVSLIEAFF. Filled out from reference TRBV30 and TRBJ1-1, the complete variable domain reads SQTIHQWPATLVQPVGSPLSLECTVEGTSNPNLYWYRQAAGRGLQLLFYSVGIGQISSEVPQNLSASRPQDRQFILSSKKLLLSDSGFYLCAWSVSLIEAFFGQGTRLTVV.